This T cell receptor (beta chain) stems from a study of cytomegalovirus exposure and HLA in healthy donors. Trimming pared 1 base from V and 8 bases from J, leaving 3 bases between. Germline V gene lookup returns CDR1 SGHVS and CDR2 FQNEAQ. The CDR3 loop spans 12 amino acids. For this clone: No antigen is known for it.

In the PCR, 60 Vbeta and 13 Jbeta primers were used. This table comes from immunoSEQ multiplex PCR, and its TCRdb copy is limited to in-frame clones, with some not included. The sample has under 200,000 clones; around 75% are singletons. General observations from the study: Listed as cytomegalovirus-associated were 170 or so TCR beta chains. In vitro, three CMV-associated chains proved specific for CMV antigens.

This TCR derives from a woman aged 30 to 39 in good health and CMV-seronegative. V usage is TRBV7-8 and J usage is TRBJ1-6, with no clear D. Sequencing input: PBMCs. The CDR3 loop reads CASSLVDSPLHF. The CDR3, as DNA: TGTGCCAGCAGCTTAGTCGATTCACCCCTCCACTTT.